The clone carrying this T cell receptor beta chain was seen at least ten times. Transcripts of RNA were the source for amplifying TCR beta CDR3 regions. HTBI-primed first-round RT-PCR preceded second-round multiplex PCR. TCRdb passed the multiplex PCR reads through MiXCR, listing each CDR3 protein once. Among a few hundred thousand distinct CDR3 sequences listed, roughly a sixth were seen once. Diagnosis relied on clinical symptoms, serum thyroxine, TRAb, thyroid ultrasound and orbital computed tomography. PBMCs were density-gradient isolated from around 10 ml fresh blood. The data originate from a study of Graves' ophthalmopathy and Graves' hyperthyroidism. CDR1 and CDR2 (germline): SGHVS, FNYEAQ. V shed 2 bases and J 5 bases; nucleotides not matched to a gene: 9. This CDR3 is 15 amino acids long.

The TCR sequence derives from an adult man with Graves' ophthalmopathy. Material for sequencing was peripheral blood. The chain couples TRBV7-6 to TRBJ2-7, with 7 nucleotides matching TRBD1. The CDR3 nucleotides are TGTGCCAGCAGCTTATTGGCGACAGGGTCCCACGAGCAGTACTTC. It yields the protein CASSLLATGSHEQYF.